This TCR beta chain was identified during a study of radiation and T cells in renal cell carcinoma. Study-wide results and caveats: Top tumor clonotypes rose in blood 2 weeks post-radiation, then contracted. Irradiated tumors held more dominant CDR3 motifs than control tumors. No pretreatment tumor biopsies were available for baseline clonotypes.

Germline assignment: CDR1 SGDLS and CDR2 YYNGEE. This CDR3 is 14 amino acids long. V dropped 1 base and J dropped 4 bases, with 8 bases sitting between them. Described treatment: 15 Gy SBRT to primary tumor, nephrectomy 4 weeks later. Nephrectomy followed 15 Gy stereotactic body radiation by 4 weeks. Produced via immunoSEQ multiplex PCR; TCRdb's table is partial and in-frame only. The sample has roughly 10,000 clones; approximately 62% are singletons. Details on this clone: Its antigen is as yet unknown.

The chain employs TRBV9 and TRBJ2-2; TRBD2 might be the D (5 bases). Material: tumor tissue, obtained from a patient whose treatment included radiotherapy and nephrectomy. The TCR was taken from a woman aged 45-65 years with renal cell carcinoma. CDR3 amino acids: CASSVRTGTGELFF. CDR3 sequence (DNA): TGTGCCAGCAGCGTACGGACTGGCACCGGGGAGCTGTTTTTT.